The clone carrying this TCR beta chain was observed many times. The data were obtained in a study of T cells in Graves' hyperthyroidism and ophthalmopathy. Amplification of TCR beta CDR3 regions was performed using RNA transcripts as template. In the first-round RT-PCR of the TCR CDR3, the HTBI primer set was used. TCRdb passed the multiplex PCR reads through MiXCR, listing each CDR3 protein once. The table has around 450,000 distinct CDR3 sequences, more than 15% seen once. The sample was blood. The receptor was isolated from a young woman with Graves' hyperthyroidism.

The CDR3 protein is CATSDLSGGDTGELFF. DNA for the CDR3: TGTGCCACCAGTGATTTGAGCGGAGGCGACACCGGGGAGCTGTTTTTT. This sequence joins TRBV24-1 and TRBJ2-2, with a possible D match to TRBD2 (5 bases). The germline V gene has CDR1 KGHDR and CDR2 SFDVKD. The CDR3 length is 16 residues. Trimming removed 0 bases from V and 3 bases from J, with 10 bases in between.